This passage covers 7 T cell receptor beta chains from one sample sequenced in a study of T cell repertoires in cytomegalovirus infection. One entry per CDR3 protein, called by TCRdb with MiXCR from the reads. The sample contains fewer than 550,000 distinct CDR3 sequences, approximately 32% of which appear only once. What was sequenced was PBMCs. Source of these receptors: a human donor in good health (CMV status not recorded). Some clones in this sample may be carry-over from other donors' samples.

As regards this clonotype: A much larger clone is a single base away; this may be a read error. This chain links TRBV28 with TRBJ2-3, with 7 bases aligning to TRBD1. Germline V CDR1 and CDR2: MDHEN, SYDVKM. The CDR3 covers 15 residues. CDR3 in DNA: TGTTCCAGCAGTTTAGTAGGGGGCGCGTCAGATACGCAGTATTTT. Its protein product is CSSSLVGGASDTQYF.

This clonotype has at least ten counts. The chain links TRBV7-2 to TRBJ1-2; no reliable D call. Per germline, CDR1 SGHTA and CDR2 FQGNSA. Trimming took 5 bases from V and 3 from J, leaving 19 bases between them. The CDR3 totals 16 residues. The CDR3 region is CASSRDDIVTHYGYTF. The CDR3 DNA follows: TGTGCCAGCAGCCGAGACGACATCGTTACCCACTATGGCTACACCTTC.

This clonotype was detected a few times. The chain carries TRBV20-1 and TRBJ2-5, with 9 bases that match TRBD1. Germline-derived CDR1 and CDR2 are DFQATT and SNEGSKA (reference sequence). CDR3 length equals 14 residues. The V gene end was trimmed by 1 base and the J gene end by 5 bases; junction bases not matched to a gene: 5. The CDR3 is CSARATGGWETQYF. The CDR3 DNA sequence: TGCAGTGCTAGAGCGACAGGGGGGTGGGAGACCCAGTACTTC.

The rearrangement links TRBV10-3 to TRBJ1-4; D call uncertain. CDR1 and CDR2 (germline): ENHRY, SYGVKD. CDR3 length: 14 amino acids. Trimming cost V 6 bases and J 0 bases, with 8 bases left between them. The CDR3 bases are TGTGCCATCAGGGTCGGGACAACTAATGAAAAACTGTTTTTT. This gives the protein CAIRVGTTNEKLFF.

With respect to this clonotype: With a much larger clone just one base away, this may be a read error. This sequence joins TRBV7-2 and TRBJ1-2, with a weak D call TRBD1 (5 bases). CDR3 length: 13 amino acids. CDR1 is SGHTA, CDR2 FQGNSA, per germline. In DNA form, the CDR3 reads TGTGCCAGCAGCTTACCAGGGTTCTATTGCTACACCTTC. Translated, it gives CASSLPGFYCYTF.

The chain carries TRBV20-1 and TRBJ1-1, with 12 bases that match TRBD1. The germline V gene encodes CDR1 DFQATT and CDR2 SNEGSKA (reference sequence). V gave up 7 bases and J gave up 2 bases; unmatched junction bases: 8. The CDR3 is made up of 15 amino acids. The CDR3 here is CSGGQGAFSNTEAFF. CDR3 bases: TGCAGTGGGGGACAGGGGGCTTTTTCTAACACTGAAGCTTTCTTT.

CDR3 protein: CATSRATGTRAKNIQYF. CDR3 sequence (DNA): TGTGCCACCAGCAGGGCAACCGGGACACGAGCCAAAAACATTCAGTACTTC. This chain links TRBV15 with TRBJ2-4; possible D gene TRBD1, 6 bases. CDR1 and CDR2 from the germline V gene are LNHNV and YYDKDF (reference sequence). The CDR3 is 17 amino acids. Trimming took 3 bases from V and 0 from J, leaving 15 bases between them.